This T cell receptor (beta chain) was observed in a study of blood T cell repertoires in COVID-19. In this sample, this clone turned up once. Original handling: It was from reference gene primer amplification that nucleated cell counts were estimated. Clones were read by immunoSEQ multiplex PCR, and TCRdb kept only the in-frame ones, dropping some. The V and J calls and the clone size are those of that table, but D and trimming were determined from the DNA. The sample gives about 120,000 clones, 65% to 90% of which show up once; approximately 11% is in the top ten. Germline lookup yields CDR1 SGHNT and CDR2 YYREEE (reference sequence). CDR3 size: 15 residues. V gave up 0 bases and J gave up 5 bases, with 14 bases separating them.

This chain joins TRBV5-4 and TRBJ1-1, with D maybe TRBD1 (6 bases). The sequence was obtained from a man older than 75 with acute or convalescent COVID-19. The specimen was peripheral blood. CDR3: CASSLAGRGWTEAFF. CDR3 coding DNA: TGTGCCAGCAGCTTGGCGGGCAGGGGATGGACTGAAGCTTTCTTT. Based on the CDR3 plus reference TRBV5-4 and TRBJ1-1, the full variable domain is ETGVTQSPTHLIKTRGQQVTLRCSSQSGHNTVSWYQQALGQGPQFIFQYYREEENGRGNFPPRFSGLQFPNYSSELNVNALELDDSALYLCASSLAGRGWTEAFFGQGTRLTVV.